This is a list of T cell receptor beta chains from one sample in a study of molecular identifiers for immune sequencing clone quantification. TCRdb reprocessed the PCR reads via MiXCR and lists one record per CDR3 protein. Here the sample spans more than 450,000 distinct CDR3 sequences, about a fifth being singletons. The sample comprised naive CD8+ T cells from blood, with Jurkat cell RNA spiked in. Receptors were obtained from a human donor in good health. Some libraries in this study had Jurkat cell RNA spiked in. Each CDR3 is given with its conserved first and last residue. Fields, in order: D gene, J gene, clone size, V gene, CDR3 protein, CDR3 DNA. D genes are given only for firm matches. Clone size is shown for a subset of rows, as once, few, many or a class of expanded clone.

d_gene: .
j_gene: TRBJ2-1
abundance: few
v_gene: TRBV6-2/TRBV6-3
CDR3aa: CASSSGTSYNEQFF
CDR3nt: TGTGCCAGCAGTTCGGGGACTTCCTACAATGAGCAGTTCTTC

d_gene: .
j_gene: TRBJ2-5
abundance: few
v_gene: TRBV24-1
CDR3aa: CATSEPGTPQETQYF
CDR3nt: TGTGCCACCAGTGAACCCGGGACGCCCCAAGAGACCCAGTACTTC

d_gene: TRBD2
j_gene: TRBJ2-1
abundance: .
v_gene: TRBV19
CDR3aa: CASSIVAGVIEQFF
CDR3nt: TGTGCCAGTAGTATCGTAGCGGGAGTCATTGAGCAGTTCTTC

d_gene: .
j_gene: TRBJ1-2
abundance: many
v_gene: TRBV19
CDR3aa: CASNNKGPTNYGYTF
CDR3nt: TGTGCCAGTAACAACAAAGGCCCGACTAACTATGGCTACACCTTC

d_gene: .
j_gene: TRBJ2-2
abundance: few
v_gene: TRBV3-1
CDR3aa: CASSDLVNTGELFF
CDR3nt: TGTGCCAGCAGCGATTTGGTGAACACCGGGGAGCTGTTTTTT

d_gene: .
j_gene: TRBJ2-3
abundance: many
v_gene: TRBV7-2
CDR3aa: CASSLVSGSYMDTQYF
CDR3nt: TGTGCCAGCAGCTTAGTGTCGGGTTCATATATGGATACGCAGTATTTT

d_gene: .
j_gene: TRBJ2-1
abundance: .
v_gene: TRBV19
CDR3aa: CASSPAGGLLNEQFF
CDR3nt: TGTGCCAGTAGTCCCGCCGGGGGGCTATTAAATGAGCAGTTCTTC

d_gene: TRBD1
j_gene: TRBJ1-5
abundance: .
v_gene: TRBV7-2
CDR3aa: CASSPSLTGSNQPQHF
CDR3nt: TGTGCCAGCAGCCCTAGTTTGACAGGGAGCAATCAGCCCCAGCATTTT

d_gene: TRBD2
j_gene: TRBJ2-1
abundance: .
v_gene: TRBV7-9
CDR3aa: CASRERGGLGNEQFF
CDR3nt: TGTGCCAGCAGAGAGCGGGGGGGTCTGGGGAATGAGCAGTTCTTC

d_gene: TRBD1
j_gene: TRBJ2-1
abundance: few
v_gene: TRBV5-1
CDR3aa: CASSAWTGYNEQFF
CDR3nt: TGCGCCAGCAGCGCCTGGACAGGGTACAATGAGCAGTTCTTC

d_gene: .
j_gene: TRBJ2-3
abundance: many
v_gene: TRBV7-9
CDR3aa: CASSFVGTDTQYF
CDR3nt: TGTGCCAGCAGCTTCGTCGGCACAGATACGCAGTATTTT

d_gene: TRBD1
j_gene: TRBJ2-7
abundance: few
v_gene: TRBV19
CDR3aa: CASSIRDRGHYEQYF
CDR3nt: TGTGCCAGTAGTATCCGGGACAGGGGGCACTACGAGCAGTACTTC

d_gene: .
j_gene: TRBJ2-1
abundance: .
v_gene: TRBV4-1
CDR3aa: CASSQGGEREQFF
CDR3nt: TGCGCCAGCAGTCAAGGGGGGGAGCGGGAGCAGTTCTTC

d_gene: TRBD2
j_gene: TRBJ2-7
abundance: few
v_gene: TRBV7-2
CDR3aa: CASSVTRDYYEQYF
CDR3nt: TGTGCCAGCAGCGTGACTAGGGACTACTACGAGCAGTACTTC

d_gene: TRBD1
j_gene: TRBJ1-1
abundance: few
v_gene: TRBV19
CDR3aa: CASSTAGTGGTEAFF
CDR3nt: TGTGCGTCGTCCACCGCCGGGACAGGGGGCACTGAAGCTTTCTTT

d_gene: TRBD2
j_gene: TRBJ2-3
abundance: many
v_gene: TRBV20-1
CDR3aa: CSAGLAGDPSTDTQYF
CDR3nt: TGCAGTGCTGGACTAGCGGGGGATCCTAGCACAGATACGCAGTATTTT

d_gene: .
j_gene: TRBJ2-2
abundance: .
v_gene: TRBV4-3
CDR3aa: CASSQDPPGSLYTGELFF
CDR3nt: TGCGCCAGCAGCCAAGATCCCCCAGGGTCTTTGTACACCGGGGAGCTGTTTTTT

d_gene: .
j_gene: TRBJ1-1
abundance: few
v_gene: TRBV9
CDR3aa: CASSVGQMSTEAFF
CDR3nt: TGTGCCAGCAGCGTAGGGCAGATGAGCACTGAAGCTTTCTTT

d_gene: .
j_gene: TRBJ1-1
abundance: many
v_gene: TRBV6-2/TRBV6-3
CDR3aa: CASSYLGQTPNTEAFF
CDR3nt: TGTGCCAGCAGTTACTTGGGACAAACCCCTAACACTGAAGCTTTCTTT

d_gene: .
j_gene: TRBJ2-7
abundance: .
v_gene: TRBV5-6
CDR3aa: CASSLVQYSEQYF
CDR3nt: TGTGCCAGCAGCTTGGTACAGTATAGCGAGCAGTACTTC

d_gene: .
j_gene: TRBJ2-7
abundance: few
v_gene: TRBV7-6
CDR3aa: CASSLGTGISSYEQYF
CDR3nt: TGTGCCAGCAGCTTAGGTACGGGGATCAGCTCCTACGAGCAGTACTTC